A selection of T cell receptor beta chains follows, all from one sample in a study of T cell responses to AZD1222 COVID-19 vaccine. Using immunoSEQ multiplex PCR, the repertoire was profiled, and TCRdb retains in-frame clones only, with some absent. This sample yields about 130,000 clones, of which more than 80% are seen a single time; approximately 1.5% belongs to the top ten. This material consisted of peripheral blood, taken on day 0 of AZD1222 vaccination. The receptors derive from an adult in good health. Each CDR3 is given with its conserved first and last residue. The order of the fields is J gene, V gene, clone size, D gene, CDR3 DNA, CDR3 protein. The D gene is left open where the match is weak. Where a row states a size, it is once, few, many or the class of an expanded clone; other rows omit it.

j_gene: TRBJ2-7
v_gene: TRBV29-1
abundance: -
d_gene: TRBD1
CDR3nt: TGCAGCGTTGGACAGGGGATGGGTTACGAGCAGTACTTC
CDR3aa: CSVGQGMGYEQYF

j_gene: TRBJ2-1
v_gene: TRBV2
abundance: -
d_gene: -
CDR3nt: TGTGCCAGCAGTGTTTTAGGGACCAGAAGCGATGAGCAGTTCTTC
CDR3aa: CASSVLGTRSDEQFF

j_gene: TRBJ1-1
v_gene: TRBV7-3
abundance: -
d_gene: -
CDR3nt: TGTGCCAGCAGCGCAGGACAGTACACTGAAGCTTTCTTT
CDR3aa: CASSAGQYTEAFF

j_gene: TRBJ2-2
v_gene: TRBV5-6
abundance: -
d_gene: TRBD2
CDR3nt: TGTGCCAGCAGTGGACTAGCGGGAGGTACTCACGCCGGGGAGCTGTTTTTT
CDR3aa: CASSGLAGGTHAGELFF

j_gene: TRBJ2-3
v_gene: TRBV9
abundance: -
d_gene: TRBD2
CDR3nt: TGTGCCAGCAGCGGGTATGGGACTAGCGAAACGCTTAGCACAGATACGCAGTATTTT
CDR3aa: CASSGYGTSETLSTDTQYF

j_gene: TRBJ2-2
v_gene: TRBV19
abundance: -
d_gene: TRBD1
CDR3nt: TGTGCCAGTAGTGGGGAGGGGACAGGGGGCACCGGGGAGCTGTTTTTT
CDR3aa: CASSGEGTGGTGELFF

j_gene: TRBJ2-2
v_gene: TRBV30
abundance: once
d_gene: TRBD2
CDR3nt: TGTGCCTGGAGACGCGCTAGCGGGCACACCGGGGAGCTGTTTTTT
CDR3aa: CAWRRASGHTGELFF

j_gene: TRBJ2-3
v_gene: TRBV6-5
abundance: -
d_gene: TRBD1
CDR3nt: TGTGCCAGCAGTCGCCGGGACAGGGACACAGATACGCAGTATTTT
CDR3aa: CASSRRDRDTDTQYF

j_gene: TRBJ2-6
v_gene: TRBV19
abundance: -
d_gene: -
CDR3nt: TGTGCCAGTAGTTCTCACAGCTCTGGGGCCAACGTCCTGACTTTC
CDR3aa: CASSSHSSGANVLTF

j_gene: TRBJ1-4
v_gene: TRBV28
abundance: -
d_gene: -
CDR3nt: TGTGCCAGCAGGGGGTTCGGGCCTGGGAATGAAAAACTGTTTTTT
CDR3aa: CASRGFGPGNEKLFF

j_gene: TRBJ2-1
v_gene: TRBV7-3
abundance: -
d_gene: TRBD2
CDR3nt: TGTGCCAGCAGCTTGGGACTAGCGGGATCCTACAATGAGCAGTTCTTC
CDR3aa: CASSLGLAGSYNEQFF

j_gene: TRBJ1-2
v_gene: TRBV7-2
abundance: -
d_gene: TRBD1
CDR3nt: TGTGCCAGCAGCTTAGCGGACAGGGGAGACTACACCTTC
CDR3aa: CASSLADRGDYTF

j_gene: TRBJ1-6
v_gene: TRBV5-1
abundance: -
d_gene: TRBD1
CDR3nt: TGCGCCAGCACTCGACAGGGGGGGGATTCACCCCTCCACTTT
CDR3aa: CASTRQGGDSPLHF

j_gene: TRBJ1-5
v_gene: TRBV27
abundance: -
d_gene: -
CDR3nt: TGTGCCAGCTCCGGACAGACCGATCAGCCCCAGCATTTT
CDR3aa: CASSGQTDQPQHF

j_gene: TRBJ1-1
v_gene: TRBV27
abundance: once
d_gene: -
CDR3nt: TGTGCCAGCGCCTTGGGGGGGTGGCGAATGAACACTGAAGCTTTCTTT
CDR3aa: CASALGGWRMNTEAFF

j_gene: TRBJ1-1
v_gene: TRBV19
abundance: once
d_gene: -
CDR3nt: TGTGCCAGTAGTATAGGGACAGCAACGAACACTGAAGCTTTCTTT
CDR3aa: CASSIGTATNTEAFF

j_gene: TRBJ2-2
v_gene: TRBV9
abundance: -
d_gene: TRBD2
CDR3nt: TGTGCCAGCAGCCCTCTTAGCGGGAGACCCCTCACCGGGGAGCTGTTTTTT
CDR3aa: CASSPLSGRPLTGELFF

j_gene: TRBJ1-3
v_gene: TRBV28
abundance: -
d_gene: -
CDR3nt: TGTGCCAGCAGTTTATTAGGGGGACCGAGGGTCGTTGGAAACACCATATATTTT
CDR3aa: CASSLLGGPRVVGNTIYF

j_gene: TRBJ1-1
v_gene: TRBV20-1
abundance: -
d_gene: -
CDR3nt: TGTTCCCGGGTTTTGGTCACTGAAGCTTTCTTT
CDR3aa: CSRVLVTEAFF

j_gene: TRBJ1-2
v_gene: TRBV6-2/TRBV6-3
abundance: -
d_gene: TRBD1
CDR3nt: TGTGCCAGCAGCCCGGGACAGGGTAACTATGGCTACACCTTC
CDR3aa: CASSPGQGNYGYTF

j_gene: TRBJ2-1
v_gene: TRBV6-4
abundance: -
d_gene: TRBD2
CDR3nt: TGTGCCAGCAGTGGACTAGCGGGAGGCAATGAGCAGTTCTTC
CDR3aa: CASSGLAGGNEQFF

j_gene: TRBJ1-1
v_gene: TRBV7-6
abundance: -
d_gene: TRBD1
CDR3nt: TGTGCCAGCAGCTTGTTCGGACAGGGTTTGAACACTGAAGCTTTCTTT
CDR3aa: CASSLFGQGLNTEAFF

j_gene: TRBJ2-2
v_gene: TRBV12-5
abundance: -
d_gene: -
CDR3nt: TGTGCTAGTGGTTCCCAGCCCGGTGGGGAGCTGTTTTTT
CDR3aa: CASGSQPGGELFF

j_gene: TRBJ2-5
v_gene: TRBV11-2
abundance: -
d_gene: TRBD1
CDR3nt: TGTGCCAGCAGCTCCGGACAGGTCTGGGAGACCCAGTACTTC
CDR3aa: CASSSGQVWETQYF

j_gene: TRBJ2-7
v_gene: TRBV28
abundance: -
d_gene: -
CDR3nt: TGTGCCAGCAGTTTACCCGCATTAGCGGCCCCTTCTTACGAGCAGTACTTC
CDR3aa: CASSLPALAAPSYEQYF

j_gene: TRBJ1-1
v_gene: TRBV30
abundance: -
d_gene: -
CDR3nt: TGTGCCTGGAGTGGCGGGGGTTGGGCTTTCTTT
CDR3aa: CAWSGGGWAFF

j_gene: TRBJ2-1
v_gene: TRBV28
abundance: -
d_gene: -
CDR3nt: TGTGCCAGCAGCCCCCCGACTGTCTACAATGAGCAGTTCTTC
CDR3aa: CASSPPTVYNEQFF

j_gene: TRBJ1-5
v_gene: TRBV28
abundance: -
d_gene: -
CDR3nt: TGTGCCAGCAGTATAGGGGGACTCAATCAGCCCCAGCATTTT
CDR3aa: CASSIGGLNQPQHF

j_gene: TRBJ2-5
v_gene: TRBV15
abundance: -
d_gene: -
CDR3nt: TGTGCCACCAGCAGAGATTGGGCCGGACAAGAGACCCAGTACTTC
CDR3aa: CATSRDWAGQETQYF

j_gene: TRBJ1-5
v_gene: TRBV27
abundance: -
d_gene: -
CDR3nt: TGTGCCAGCAGTTCGTGGGACGGCACGGTGGGTTCCCAGCATTTT
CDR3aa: CASSSWDGTVGSQHF